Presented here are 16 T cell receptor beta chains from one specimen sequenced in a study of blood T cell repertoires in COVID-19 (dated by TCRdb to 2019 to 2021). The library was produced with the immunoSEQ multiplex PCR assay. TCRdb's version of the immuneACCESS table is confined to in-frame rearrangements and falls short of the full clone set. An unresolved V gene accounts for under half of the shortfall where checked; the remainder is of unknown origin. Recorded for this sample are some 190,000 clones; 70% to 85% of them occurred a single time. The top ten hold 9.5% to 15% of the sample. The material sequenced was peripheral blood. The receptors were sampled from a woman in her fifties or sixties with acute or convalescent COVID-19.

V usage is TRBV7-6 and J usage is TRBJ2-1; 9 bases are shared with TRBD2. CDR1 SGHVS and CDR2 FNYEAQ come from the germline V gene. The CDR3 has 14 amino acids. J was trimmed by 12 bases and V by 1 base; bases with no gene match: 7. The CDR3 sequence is CASSLERGGLAQFF. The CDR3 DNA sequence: TGTGCCAGCAGCTTAGAGAGAGGGGGACTAGCGCAGTTCTTC.

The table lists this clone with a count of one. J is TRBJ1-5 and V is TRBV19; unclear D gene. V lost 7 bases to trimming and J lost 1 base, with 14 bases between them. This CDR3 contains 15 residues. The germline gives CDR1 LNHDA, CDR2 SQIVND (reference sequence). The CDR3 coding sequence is TGTGCCAGTACCAGAGGCGTCCAAAGCAATCAGCCCCAGCATTTT. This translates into CASTRGVQSNQPQHF.

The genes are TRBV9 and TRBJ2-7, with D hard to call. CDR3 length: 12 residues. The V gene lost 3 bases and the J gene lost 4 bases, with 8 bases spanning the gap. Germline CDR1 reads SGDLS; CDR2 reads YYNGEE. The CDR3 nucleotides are TGTGCCAGCAGCGACGACACGTACGAGCAGTACTTC. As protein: CASSDDTYEQYF.

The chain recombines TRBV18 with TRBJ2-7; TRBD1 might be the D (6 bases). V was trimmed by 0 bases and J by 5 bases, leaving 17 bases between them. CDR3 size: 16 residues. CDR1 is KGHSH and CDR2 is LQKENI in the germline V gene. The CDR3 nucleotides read TGTGCCAGCTCACCACCGAATTGGGTCGAGGGGGACGAGCAGTACTTC. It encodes CASSPPNWVEGDEQYF.

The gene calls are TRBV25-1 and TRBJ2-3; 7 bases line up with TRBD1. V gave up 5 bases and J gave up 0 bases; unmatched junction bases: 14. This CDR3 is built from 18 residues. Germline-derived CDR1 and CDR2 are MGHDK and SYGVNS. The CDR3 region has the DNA TGTGCCAGCAGTCGAAGCCCCGACAGGGATGTGAGCACAGATACGCAGTATTTT. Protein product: CASSRSPDRDVSTDTQYF. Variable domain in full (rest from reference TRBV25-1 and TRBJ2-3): EADIYQTPRYLVIGTGKKITLECSQTMGHDKMYWYQQDPGMELHLIHYSYGVNSTEKGDLSSESTVSRIRTEHFPLTLESARPSHTSQYLCASSRSPDRDVSTDTQYFGPGTRLTVL.

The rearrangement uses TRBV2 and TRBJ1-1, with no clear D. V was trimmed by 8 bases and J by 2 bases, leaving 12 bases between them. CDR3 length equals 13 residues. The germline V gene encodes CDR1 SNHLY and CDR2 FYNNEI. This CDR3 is CASLSSGNTEAFF. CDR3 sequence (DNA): TGTGCCAGCCTTTCGTCGGGTAACACTGAAGCTTTCTTT.

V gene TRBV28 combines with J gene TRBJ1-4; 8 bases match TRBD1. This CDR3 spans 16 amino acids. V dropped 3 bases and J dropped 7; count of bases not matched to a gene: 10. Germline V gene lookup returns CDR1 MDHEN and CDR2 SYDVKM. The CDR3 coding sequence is TGTGCCAGCAGTTTGACCCAGGGGGCGCGGGGTGAAAAACTGTTTTTT. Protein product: CASSLTQGARGEKLFF. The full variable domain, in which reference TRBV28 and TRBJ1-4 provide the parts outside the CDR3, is DVKVTQSSRYLVKRTGEKVFLECVQDMDHENMFWYRQDPGLGLRLIYFSYDVKMKEKGDIPEGYSVSREKKERFSLILESASTNQTSMYLCASSLTQGARGEKLFFGSGTQLSVL.

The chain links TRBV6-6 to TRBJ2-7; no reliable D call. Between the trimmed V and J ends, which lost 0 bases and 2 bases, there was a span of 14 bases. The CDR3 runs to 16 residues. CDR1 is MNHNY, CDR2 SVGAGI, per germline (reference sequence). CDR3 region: CASSYSKYQLTYEQYF. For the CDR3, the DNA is TGTGCCAGCAGTTACTCTAAGTACCAACTTACCTACGAGCAGTACTTC.

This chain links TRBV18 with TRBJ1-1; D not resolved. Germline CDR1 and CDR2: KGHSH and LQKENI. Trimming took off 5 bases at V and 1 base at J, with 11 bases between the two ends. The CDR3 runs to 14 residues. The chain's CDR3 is CASSSQTANTEAFF. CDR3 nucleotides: TGTGCCAGCTCATCTCAGACTGCGAACACTGAAGCTTTCTTT.

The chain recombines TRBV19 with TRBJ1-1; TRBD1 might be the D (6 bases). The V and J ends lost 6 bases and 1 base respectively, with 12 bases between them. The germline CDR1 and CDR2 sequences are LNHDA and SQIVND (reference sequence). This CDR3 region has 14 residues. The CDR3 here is CASRDGQKNTEAFF. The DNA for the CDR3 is TGTGCCAGTAGGGATGGACAGAAGAACACTGAAGCTTTCTTT.

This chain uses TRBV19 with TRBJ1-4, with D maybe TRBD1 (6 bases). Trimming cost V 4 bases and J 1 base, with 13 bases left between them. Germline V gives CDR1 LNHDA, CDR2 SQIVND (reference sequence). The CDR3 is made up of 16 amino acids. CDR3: CASSTPPRGTNEKLFF. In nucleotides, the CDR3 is TGTGCCAGTAGTACCCCCCCCAGGGGAACTAATGAAAAACTGTTTTTT.

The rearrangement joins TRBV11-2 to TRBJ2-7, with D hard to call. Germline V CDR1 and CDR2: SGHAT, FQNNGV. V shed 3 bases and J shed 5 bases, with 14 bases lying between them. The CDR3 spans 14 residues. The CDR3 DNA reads TGTGCCAGCAGCTTGGGCCGTAAACGGCACGAGCAGTACTTC. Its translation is CASSLGRKRHEQYF.

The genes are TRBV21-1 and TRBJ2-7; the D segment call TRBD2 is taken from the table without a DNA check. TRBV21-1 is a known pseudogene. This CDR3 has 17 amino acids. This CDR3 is CASNILREKVLIHEQYF. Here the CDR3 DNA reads TGTGCCAGCAACATCCTGAGGGAGAAGGTGTTGATCCACGAGCAGTACTTC.

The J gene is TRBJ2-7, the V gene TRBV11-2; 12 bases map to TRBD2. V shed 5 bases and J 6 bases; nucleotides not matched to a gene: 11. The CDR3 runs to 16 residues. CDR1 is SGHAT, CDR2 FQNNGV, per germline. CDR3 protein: CASSALTSGSFSEQYF. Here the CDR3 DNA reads TGTGCCAGCAGCGCCCTGACTAGCGGGAGTTTCTCCGAGCAGTACTTC.

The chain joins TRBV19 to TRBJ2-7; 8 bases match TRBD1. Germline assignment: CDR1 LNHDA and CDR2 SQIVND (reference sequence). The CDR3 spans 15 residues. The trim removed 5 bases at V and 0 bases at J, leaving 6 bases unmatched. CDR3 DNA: TGTGCCAGTAGTGTAGGGACAGGTAGCTCCTACGAGCAGTACTTC. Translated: CASSVGTGSSYEQYF.

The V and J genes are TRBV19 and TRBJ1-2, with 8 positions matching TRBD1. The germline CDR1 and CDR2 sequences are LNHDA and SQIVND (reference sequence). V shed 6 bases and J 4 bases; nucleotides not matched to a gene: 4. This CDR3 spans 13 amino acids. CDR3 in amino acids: CASRSDRAYGYTF. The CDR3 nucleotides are TGTGCCAGTAGGTCGGACAGGGCCTATGGCTACACCTTC.